This T cell receptor (beta chain) came from a study of response to subunit inactivated influenza vaccine. This clonotype showed up many times. TCRdb used MiXCR to reprocess the RT-PCR reads, holding one entry per CDR3 protein. The sample contains hundreds of thousands of distinct CDR3 sequences, approximately 10% of which appear only once. Germline V gene lookup returns CDR1 SEHNR and CDR2 FQNEAQ (reference sequence). The CDR3 covers 15 residues. The ends lost 3 bases at V and 1 base at J; junction bases unmatched: 4. These records were also assigned to another study, of T cells expressing NK-cell markers. That source notes: The authors generated TCR beta cDNA through 5'RACE template switching with UMIs. In a handful of donors, dominant CD3+CD56+NKG2C+ clones formed 1.0-7.0% of CD8+ cells. The CD3+CD56-NKG2C+ fraction of a handful of donors was likewise dominated by these clonotypes. Unclear, still, was the HCMV specificity of the expanded NKG2C+ T cell clones.

The rearrangement uses TRBV7-9 and TRBJ1-1, with 8 nucleotides matching TRBD1. Here the sequenced sample was PBMCs from blood, taken on the day of vaccination. The sequence came from a man aged 50 to 59 who received an inactivated influenza vaccine. The CDR3 loop is CASSLGQAGNTEAFF. CDR3 nucleotide sequence: TGTGCCAGCAGCTTGGGACAGGCCGGGAACACTGAAGCTTTCTTT.